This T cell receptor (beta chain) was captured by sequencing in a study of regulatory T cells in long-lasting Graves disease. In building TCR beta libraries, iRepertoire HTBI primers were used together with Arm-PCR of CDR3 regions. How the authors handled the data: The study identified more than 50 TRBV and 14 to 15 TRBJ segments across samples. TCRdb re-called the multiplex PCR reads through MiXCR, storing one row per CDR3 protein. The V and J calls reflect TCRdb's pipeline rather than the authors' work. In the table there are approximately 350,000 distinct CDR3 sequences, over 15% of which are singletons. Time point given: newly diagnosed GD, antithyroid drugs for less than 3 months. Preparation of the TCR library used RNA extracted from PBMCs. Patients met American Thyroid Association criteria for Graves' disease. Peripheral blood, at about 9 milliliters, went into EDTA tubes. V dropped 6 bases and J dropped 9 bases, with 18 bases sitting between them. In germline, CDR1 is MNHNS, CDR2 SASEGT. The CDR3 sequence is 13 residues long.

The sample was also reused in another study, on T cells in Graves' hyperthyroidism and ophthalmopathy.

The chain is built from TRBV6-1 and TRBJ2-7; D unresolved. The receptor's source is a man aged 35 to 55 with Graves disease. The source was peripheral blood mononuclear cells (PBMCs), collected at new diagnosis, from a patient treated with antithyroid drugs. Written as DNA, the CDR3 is TGTGCCAGCAGCAACTCAGGTCAAGGCGTGCAGTACTTC. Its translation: CASSNSGQGVQYF.